A selection of T cell receptor beta chains follows, all from one sample in a study of blood T cell repertoires in COVID-19. Some clones are missing from TCRdb's copy, which holds only in-frame ones; the method was immunoSEQ multiplex PCR. The data hold 150,000 to 200,000 clones, with nearly 80% observed a single time. The sequencing sample was made of PBMCs or T cells enriched from blood (not recorded which). These receptors were collected from a man aged 55 to 70 who had been exposed to COVID-19. Each CDR3 is given with its conserved first and last residue. The D gene is left open where the match is weak.

v_call	j_call	d_call	cdr3_aa
TRBV11-3	TRBJ2-2	TRBD2	CASSPRSGRGAGELFF
TRBV6-2/TRBV6-3	TRBJ1-6	NA	CASSFNRRLPLHF
TRBV5-6	TRBJ2-7	TRBD1	CASSEGQGPYEQYF
TRBV30	TRBJ1-5	TRBD1	CAWRDRGNQPQHF
TRBV19	TRBJ2-7	TRBD1	CARPGQGTYEQYF
TRBV7-8	TRBJ1-1	TRBD1	CASSLGQGARLAFF
TRBV5-8	TRBJ1-5	NA	CASSVGRGGISNQPQHF
TRBV6-5	TRBJ1-5	TRBD1	CATRGTGAQPQHF
TRBV19	TRBJ1-2	TRBD1	CASGPTGITYGYTF
TRBV19	TRBJ1-2	NA	CASSPLTDYYGYTF